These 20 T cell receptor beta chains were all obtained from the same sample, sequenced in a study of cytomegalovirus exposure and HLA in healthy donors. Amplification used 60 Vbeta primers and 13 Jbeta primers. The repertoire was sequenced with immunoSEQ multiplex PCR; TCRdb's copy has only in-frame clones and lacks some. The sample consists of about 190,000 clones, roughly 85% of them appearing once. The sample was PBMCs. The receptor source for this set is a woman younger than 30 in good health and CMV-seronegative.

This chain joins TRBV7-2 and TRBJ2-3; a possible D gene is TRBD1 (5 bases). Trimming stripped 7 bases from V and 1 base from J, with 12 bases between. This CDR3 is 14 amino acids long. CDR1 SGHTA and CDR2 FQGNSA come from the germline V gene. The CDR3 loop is CASTLTGGTDTQYF. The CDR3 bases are TGTGCCAGCACTTTAACAGGAGGCACAGATACGCAGTATTTT.

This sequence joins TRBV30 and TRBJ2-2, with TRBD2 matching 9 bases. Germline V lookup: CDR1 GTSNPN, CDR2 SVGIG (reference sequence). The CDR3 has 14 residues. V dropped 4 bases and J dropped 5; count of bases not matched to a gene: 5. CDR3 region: CAWNAGGPTGELFF. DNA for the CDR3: TGTGCCTGGAATGCGGGAGGGCCGACCGGGGAGCTGTTTTTT.

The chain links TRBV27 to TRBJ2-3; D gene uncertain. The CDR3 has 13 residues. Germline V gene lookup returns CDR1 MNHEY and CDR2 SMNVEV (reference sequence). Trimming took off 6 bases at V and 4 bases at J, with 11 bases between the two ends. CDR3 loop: CASSPRVADTQYF. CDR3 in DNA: TGTGCCAGCAGCCCCCGCGTGGCAGATACGCAGTATTTT.

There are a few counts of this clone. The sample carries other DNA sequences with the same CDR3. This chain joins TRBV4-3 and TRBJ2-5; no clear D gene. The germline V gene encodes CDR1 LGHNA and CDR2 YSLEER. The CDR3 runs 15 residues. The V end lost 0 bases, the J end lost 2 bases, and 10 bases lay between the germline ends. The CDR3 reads CASSQDRVAQETQYF. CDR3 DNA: TGCGCCAGCAGCCAAGACCGGGTCGCTCAAGAGACCCAGTACTTC.

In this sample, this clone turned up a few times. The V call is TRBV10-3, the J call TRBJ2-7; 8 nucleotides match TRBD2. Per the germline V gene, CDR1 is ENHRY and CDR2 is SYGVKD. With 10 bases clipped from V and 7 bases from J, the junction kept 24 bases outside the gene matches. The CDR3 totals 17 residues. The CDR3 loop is CASRTPAGSGSRVEQYV. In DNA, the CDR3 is TGTGCCAGCAGAACGCCCGCTGGCAGCGGGAGTAGGGTGGAGCAGTACGTC.

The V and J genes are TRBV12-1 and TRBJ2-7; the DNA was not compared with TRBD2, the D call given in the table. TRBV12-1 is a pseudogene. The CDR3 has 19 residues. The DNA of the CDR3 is TGTGCCAGCAGCCCCCTGCTAGCGGGAGTCCCCTGTTGGTCCTACGAGCAGTACGTC. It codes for CASSPLLAGVPCWSYEQYV.

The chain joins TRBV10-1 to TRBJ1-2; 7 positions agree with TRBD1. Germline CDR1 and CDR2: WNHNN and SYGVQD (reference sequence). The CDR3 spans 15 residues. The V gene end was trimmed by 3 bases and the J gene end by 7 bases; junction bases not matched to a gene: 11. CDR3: CASSEGRGAVCGYTF. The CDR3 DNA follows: TGCGCCAGCAGTGAAGGCAGGGGGGCCGTATGTGGCTACACCTTC.

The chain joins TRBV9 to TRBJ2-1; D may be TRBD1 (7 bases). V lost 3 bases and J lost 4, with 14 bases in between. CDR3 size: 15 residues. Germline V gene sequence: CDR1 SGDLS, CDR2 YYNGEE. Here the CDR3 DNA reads TGTGCCAGCAGCGCGGGGGACAGCCGGTACAATGAGCAGTTCTTC. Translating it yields CASSAGDSRYNEQFF.

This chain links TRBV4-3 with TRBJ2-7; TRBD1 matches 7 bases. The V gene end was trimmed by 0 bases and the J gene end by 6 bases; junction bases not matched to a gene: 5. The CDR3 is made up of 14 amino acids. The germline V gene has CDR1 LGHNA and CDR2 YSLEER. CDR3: CASSQDRGTAEQYF. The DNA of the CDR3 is TGCGCCAGCAGCCAAGACAGGGGGACGGCCGAGCAGTACTTC.

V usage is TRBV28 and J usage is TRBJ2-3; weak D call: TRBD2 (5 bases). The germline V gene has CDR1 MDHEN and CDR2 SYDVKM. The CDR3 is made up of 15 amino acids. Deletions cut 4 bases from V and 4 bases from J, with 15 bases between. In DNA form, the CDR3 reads TGTGCCAGCAGTTCGGCTAGCTCGGTAGCAGATACGCAGTATTTT. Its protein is CASSSASSVADTQYF. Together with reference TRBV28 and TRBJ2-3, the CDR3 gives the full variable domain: DVKVTQSSRYLVKRTGEKVFLECVQDMDHENMFWYRQDPGLGLRLIYFSYDVKMKEKGDIPEGYSVSREKKERFSLILESASTNQTSMYLCASSSASSVADTQYFGPGTRLTVL.

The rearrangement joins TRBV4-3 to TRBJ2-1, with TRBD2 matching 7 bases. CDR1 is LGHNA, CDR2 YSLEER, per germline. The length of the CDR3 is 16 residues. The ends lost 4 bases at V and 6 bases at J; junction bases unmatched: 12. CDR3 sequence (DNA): TGCGCCAGCAGCCGGAGGTTTGGACTAGAGGGCAATGAGCAGTTCTTC. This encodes CASSRRFGLEGNEQFF.

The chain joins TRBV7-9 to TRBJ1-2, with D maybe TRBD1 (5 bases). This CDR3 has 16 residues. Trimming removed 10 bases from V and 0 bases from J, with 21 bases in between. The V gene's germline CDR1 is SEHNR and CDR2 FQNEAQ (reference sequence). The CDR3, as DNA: TGTGCCACCGTCGGGACTGCTGATTGGACTAACTATGGCTACACCTTC. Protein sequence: CATVGTADWTNYGYTF.

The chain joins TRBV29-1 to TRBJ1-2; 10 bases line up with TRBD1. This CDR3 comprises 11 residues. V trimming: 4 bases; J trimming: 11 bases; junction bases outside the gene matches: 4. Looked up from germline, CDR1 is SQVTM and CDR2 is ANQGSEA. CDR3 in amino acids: CSVVRTGGYTF. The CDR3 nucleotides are TGCAGCGTTGTCCGGACAGGGGGATACACCTTC.

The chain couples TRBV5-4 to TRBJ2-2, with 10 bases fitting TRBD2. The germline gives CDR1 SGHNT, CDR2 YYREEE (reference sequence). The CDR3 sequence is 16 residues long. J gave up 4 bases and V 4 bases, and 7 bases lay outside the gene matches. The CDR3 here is CASSLSSGRVTGELFF. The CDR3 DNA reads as TGTGCCAGCAGCCTCTCTAGCGGGAGAGTCACCGGGGAGCTGTTTTTT.

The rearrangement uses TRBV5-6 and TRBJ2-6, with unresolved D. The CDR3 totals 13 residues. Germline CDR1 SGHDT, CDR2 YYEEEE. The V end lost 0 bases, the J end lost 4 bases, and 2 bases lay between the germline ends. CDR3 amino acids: CASSLAGANVLTF. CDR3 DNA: TGTGCCAGCAGCTTGGCAGGGGCCAACGTCCTGACTTTC.

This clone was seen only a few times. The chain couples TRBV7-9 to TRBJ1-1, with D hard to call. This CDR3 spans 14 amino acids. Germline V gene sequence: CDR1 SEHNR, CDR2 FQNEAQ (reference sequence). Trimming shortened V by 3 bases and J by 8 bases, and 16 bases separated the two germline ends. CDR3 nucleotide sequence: TGTGCCAGCAGCTTCCCCTCTGAGAGGATCGAAGCTTTCTTT. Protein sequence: CASSFPSERIEAFF.

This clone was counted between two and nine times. CDR3 DNA sequence: TGTGCCAGCAGCGTAGGCCCGACGACAGGCGGGGGCTACGAGCAGTACTTC. This codes for CASSVGPTTGGGYEQYF. V gene TRBV9 combines with J gene TRBJ2-7; D may be TRBD2 (7 bases). CDR1 is SGDLS, CDR2 YYNGEE, per germline. CDR3 length: 17 residues. Between the trimmed V and J ends, which lost 0 bases and 3 bases, there was a span of 19 bases.

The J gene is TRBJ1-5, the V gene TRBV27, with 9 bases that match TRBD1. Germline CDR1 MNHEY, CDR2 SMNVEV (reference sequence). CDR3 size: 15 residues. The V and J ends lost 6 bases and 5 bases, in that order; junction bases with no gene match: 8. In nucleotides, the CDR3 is TGTGCCAGCAGATCCGGGACAGGGTACGATCAGCCCCAGCATTTT. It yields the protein CASRSGTGYDQPQHF.

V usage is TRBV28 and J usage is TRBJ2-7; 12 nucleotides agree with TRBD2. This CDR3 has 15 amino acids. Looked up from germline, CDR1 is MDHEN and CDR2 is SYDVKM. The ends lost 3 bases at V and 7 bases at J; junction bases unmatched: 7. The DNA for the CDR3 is TGTGCCAGCAGTTTTCAGCTAGCGGGAGGGGGGGAGCAGTACTTC. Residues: CASSFQLAGGGEQYF.

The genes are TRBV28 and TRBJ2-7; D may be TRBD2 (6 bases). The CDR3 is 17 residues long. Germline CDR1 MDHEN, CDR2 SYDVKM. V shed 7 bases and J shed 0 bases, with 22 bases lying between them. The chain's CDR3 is CASTLRVPGRSSYEQYF. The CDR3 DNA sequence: TGTGCCAGCACCTTAAGGGTCCCAGGGAGGAGCTCCTACGAGCAGTACTTC.